This TCR beta chain was found in a study of cytomegalovirus exposure and HLA in healthy donors. Regarding the study as a whole: A reported reduction in N-insertions relative to the approximately 670-donor mean was seen in an Asian-associated ancestry cluster in a later analysis. The listing of roughly 160 TCR beta chains classed them as cytomegalovirus-associated. Association with HLA alleles at 0.05 false discovery rate was found for approximately 18,000 TCR beta sequences in a later analysis.

Donors had nominal health at sampling but likely had unrecorded immune exposures. In germline, CDR1 is SGHVS, CDR2 FNYEAQ. V gave up 4 bases and J gave up 4 bases; unmatched junction bases: 6. CDR3 length equals 15 residues. Regarding this clone: Its target is not known.

Vbeta (60) and Jbeta (13) primers were used in the PCR. Some clones are missing from TCRdb's copy, which holds only in-frame ones; the method was immunoSEQ multiplex PCR. Of around 150,000 clones in the sample, roughly three quarters were seen once. Sequencing was performed on PBMCs. The V call is TRBV7-6, the J call TRBJ2-2; 7 bases are shared with TRBD1. This receptor was identified in a man aged 18 to 35 in good health and CMV-seropositive. CDR3 bases: TGTGCCAGCAGCTCGAGGGGGCAAGGCACCGGGGAGCTGTTTTTT. Translating it yields CASSSRGQGTGELFF.